A single sample gave rise to the 5 T cell receptor beta chains below, sequenced in a study of T cells in Graves' hyperthyroidism and ophthalmopathy. Template material for amplifying TCR beta CDR3 regions consisted of RNA transcripts. HTBI primers were the set used in a first-round RT-PCR of the TCR CDR3. TCRdb re-derived calls from the multiplex PCR reads in MiXCR, one entry per CDR3 protein. The data contain some 92,000 distinct CDR3 sequences, roughly 40% of them singletons. Specimen: peripheral blood or thyroid tissue (not recorded which). The source of these receptors is a woman in her 30s with Graves' hyperthyroidism.

This clonotype was detected a few times. The CDR3: CASSYSPWREDGDTQYF. The CDR3 bases are TGTGCCAGCAGTTACTCCCCCTGGCGGGAGGATGGAGATACGCAGTATTTT. The gene calls are TRBV6-5 and TRBJ2-3; 8 bases map to TRBD2. The J segment lost 5 bases and the V segment lost 0 bases, leaving 10 bases of the junction unmatched. This CDR3 comprises 17 residues. Germline CDR1 and CDR2: MNHEY and SVGAGI.

The table lists this clonotype with a few counts. This chain connects TRBV12-3 or TRBV12-4 to TRBJ2-3, with TRBD1 matching over 7 bases. The CDR3 totals 14 residues. Trimming removed 5 bases from V and 2 bases from J; junction bases left unmatched: 4. The CDR3 region has the DNA TGTGCCAGCAGTACAGGGGCTAACACAGATACGCAGTATTTT. Translating gives CASSTGANTDTQYF.

This chain connects TRBV15 to TRBJ1-1; 8 bases match TRBD1. CDR1 and CDR2 from the germline V gene are LNHNV and YYDKDF (reference sequence). Trimming took 11 bases from V and 13 from J; bases not matched to a gene: 15. CDR3 length: 12 amino acids. The chain's CDR3 is CAVRDRSSLYFF. The CDR3 DNA reads TGTGCCGTCCGGGACAGGTCCTCCCTGTATTTCTTT.

This clonotype came up many times. The chain has TRBV9 and TRBJ2-7, with D maybe TRBD1 (5 bases). The CDR3 contains 14 residues. The germline V and J ends were trimmed by 0 bases and 2 bases, with 9 bases remaining between them. Germline lookup yields CDR1 SGDLS and CDR2 YYNGEE. The CDR3 protein is CASSVAPGTYEQYF. CDR3 nucleotide sequence: TGTGCCAGCAGCGTAGCTCCAGGGACCTACGAGCAGTACTTC.

J is TRBJ2-7 and V is TRBV5-1; no definite D call. The CDR3 is 11 residues long. Germline V lookup: CDR1 SGHRS, CDR2 YFSETQ. V lost 7 bases to trimming and J lost 0 bases, with 5 bases between them. DNA of the CDR3: TGCGCCAGCCGGGCCTCCTACGAGCAGTACTTC. Protein sequence: CASRASYEQYF.